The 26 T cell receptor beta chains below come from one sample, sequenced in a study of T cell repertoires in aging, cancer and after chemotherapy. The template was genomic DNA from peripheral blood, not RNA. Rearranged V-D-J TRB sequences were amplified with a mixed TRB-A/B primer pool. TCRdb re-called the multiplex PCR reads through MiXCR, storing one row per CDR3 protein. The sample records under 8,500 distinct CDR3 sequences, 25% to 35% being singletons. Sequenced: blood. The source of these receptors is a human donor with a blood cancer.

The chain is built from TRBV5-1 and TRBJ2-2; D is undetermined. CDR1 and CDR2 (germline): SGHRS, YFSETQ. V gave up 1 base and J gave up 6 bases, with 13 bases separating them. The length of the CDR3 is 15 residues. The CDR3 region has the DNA TGCGCCAGCAGCTTGTACAGCACAGTCCCCGGGGAGCTGTTTTTT. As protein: CASSLYSTVPGELFF.

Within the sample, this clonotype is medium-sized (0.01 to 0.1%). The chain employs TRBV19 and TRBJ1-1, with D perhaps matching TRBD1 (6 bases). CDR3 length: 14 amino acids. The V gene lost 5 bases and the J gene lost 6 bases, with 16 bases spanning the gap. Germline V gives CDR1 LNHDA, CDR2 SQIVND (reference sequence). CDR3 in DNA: TGTGCCAGTAGTCCAGAGGGGGATGTGGCTGAAGCTTTCTTT. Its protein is CASSPEGDVAEAFF.

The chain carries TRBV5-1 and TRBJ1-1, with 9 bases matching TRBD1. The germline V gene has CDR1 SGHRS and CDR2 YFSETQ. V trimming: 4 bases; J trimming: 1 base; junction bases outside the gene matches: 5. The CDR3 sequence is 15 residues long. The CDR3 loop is CASSRGTGSNTEAFF. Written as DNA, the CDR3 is TGCGCCAGCAGCCGAGGGACAGGGTCGAACACTGAAGCTTTCTTT.

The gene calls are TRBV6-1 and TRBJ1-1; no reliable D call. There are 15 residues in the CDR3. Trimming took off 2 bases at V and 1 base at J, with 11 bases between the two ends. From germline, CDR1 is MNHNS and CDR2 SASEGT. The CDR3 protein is CASSESVGRNTEAFF. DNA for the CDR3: TGTGCCAGCAGTGAATCCGTGGGGAGGAACACTGAAGCTTTCTTT.

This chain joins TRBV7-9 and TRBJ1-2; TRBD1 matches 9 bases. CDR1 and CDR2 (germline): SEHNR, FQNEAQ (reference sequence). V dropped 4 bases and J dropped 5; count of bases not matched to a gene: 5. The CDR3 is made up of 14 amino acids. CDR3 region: CASSSDRGRYGYTF. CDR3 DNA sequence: TGTGCCAGCAGCTCGGACAGGGGACGGTATGGCTACACCTTC.

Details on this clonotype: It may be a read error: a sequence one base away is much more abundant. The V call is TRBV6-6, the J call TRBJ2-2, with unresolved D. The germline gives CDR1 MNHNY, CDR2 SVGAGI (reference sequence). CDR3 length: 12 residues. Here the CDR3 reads CTSSYSGGELFF. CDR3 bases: TGTACCAGCAGTTACTCTGGCGGGGAGCTGTTTTTT.

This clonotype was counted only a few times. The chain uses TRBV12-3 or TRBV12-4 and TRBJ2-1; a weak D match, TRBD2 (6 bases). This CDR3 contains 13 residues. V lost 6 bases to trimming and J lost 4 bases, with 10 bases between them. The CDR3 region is CASRGGLYNEQFF. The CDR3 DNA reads TGTGCCAGCAGGGGGGGACTTTACAATGAGCAGTTCTTC.

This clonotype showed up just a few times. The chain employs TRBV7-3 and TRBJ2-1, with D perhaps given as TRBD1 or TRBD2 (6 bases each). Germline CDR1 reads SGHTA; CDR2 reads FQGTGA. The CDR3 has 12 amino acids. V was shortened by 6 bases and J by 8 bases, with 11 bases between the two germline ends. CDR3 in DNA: TGTGCCAGCAGTGGAGGGGGGCATGAGCAGTTCTTC. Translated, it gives CASSGGGHEQFF.

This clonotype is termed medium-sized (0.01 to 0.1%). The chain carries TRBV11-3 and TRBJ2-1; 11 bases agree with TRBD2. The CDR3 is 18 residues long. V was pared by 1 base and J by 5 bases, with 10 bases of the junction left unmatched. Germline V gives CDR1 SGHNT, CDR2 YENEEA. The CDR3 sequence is CASSLGGLAGGEDNEQFF. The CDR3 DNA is TGTGCCAGCAGCTTAGGGGGTTTAGCGGGGGGGGAAGACAATGAGCAGTTCTTC. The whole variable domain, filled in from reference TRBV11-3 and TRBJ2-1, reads EAGVVQSPRYKIIEKKQPVAFWCNPISGHNTLYWYLQNLGQGPELLIRYENEEAVDDSQLPKDRFSAERLKGVDSTLKIQPAELGDSAVYLCASSLGGLAGGEDNEQFFGPGTRLTVL.

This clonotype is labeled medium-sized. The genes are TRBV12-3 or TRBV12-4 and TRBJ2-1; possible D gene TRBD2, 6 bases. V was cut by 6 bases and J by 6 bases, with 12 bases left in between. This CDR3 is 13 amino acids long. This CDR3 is CASRDRLVNEQFF. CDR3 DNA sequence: TGTGCCAGCAGGGACCGACTAGTCAATGAGCAGTTCTTC.

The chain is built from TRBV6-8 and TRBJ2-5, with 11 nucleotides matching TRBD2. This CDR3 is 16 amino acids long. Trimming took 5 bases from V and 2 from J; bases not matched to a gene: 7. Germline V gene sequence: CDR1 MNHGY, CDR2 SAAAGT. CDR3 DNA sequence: TGTGCCAGCAGTGAAACCATAGCGGGGGGGCAAGAGACCCAGTACTTC. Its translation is CASSETIAGGQETQYF.

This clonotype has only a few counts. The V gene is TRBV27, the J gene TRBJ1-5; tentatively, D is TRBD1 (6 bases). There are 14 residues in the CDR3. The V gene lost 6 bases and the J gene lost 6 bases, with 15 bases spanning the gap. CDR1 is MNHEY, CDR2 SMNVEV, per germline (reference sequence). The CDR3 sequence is CASRPTGSSQPQHF. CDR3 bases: TGTGCCAGCAGGCCTACAGGGTCCAGTCAGCCCCAGCATTTT.

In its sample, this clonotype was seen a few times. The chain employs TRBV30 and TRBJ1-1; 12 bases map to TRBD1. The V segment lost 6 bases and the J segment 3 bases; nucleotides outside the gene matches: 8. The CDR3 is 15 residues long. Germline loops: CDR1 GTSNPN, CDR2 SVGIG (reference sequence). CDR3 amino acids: CACLPGTGGHTEAFF. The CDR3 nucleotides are TGTGCCTGCCTACCCGGGACAGGGGGCCACACTGAAGCTTTCTTT.

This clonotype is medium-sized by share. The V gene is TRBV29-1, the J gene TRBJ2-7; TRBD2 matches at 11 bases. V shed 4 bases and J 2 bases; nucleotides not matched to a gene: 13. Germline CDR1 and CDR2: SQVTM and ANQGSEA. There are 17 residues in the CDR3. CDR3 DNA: TGCAGCGTTGGTATAACAGGATTAGCGGGGGGGACCTACGAGCAGTACTTC. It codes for CSVGITGLAGGTYEQYF.

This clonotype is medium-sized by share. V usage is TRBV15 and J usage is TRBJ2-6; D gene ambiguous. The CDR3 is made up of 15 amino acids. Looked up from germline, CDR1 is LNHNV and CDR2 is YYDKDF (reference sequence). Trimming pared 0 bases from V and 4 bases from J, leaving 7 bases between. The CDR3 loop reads CATSRELPGANVLTF. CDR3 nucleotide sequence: TGTGCCACCAGCAGAGAGCTCCCCGGGGCCAACGTCCTGACTTTC.

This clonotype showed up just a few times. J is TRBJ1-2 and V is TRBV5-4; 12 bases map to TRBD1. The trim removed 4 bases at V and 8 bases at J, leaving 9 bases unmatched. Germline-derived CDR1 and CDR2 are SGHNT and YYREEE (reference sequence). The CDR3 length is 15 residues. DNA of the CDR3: TGTGCCAGCAGCATGGGGACAGGGGGCGCCAGCGGCTACACCTTC. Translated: CASSMGTGGASGYTF.

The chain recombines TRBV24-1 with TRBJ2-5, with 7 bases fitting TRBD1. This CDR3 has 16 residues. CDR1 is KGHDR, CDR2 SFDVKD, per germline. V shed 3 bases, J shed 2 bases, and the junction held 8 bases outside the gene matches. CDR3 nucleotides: TGTGCCACCAGTGATGTGGACAGGTTGTTACAAGAGACCCAGTACTTC. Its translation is CATSDVDRLLQETQYF.

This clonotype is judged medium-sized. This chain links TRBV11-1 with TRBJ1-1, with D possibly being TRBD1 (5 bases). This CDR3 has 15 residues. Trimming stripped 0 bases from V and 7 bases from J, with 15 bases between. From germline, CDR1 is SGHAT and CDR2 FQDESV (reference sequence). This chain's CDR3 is CASSLAVPERGEAFF. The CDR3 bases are TGTGCCAGCAGCTTAGCAGTACCCGAGAGGGGTGAAGCTTTCTTT.

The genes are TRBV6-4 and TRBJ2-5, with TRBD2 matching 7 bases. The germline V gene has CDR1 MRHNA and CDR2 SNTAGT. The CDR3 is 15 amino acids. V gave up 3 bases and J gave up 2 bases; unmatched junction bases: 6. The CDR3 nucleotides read TGTGCCAGCAGTGAAAATGGGGGGGGACAAGAGACCCAGTACTTC. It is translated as CASSENGGGQETQYF.

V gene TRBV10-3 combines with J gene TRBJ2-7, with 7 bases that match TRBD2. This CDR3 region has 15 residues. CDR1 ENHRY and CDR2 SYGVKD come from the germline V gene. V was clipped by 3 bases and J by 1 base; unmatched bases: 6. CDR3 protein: CAISDSGRVSYEQYF. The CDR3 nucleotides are TGTGCCATCAGTGACTCAGGGAGGGTATCCTACGAGCAGTACTTC.

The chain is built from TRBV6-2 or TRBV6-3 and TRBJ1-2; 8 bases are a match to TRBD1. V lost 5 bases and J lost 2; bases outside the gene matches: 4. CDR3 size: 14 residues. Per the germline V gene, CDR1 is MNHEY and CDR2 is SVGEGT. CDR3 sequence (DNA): TGTGCCAGCAGTCCCGGACAGGGAAACTATGGCTACACCTTC. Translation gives CASSPGQGNYGYTF.

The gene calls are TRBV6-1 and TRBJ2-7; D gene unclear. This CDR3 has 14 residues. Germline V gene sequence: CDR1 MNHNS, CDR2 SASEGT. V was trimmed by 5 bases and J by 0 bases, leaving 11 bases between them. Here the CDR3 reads CASSYKDGSYEQYF. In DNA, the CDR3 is TGTGCCAGCAGTTACAAGGACGGCTCCTACGAGCAGTACTTC.

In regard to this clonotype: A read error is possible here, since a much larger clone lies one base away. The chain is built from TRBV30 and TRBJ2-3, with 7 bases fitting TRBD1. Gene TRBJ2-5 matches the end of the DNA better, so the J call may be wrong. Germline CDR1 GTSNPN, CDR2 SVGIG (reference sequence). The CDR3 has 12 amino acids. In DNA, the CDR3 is TGTGCCTGGAACAGGGGCCGAGAGACCCAGTACTTC. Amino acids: CAWNRGRETQYF.

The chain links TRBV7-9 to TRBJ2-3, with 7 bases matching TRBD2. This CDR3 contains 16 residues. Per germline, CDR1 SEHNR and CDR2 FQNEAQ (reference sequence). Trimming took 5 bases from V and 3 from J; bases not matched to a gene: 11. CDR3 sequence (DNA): TGTGCCAGCAGCCCTCCGGTGGCGGGGGATACAGATACGCAGTATTTT. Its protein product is CASSPPVAGDTDTQYF.

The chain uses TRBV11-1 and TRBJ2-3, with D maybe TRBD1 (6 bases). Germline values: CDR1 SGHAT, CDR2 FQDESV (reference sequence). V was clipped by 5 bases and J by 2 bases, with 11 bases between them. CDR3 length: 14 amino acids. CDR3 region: CASSTRDNTDTQYF. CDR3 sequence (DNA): TGTGCCAGCAGCACCCGGGACAACACAGATACGCAGTATTTT.

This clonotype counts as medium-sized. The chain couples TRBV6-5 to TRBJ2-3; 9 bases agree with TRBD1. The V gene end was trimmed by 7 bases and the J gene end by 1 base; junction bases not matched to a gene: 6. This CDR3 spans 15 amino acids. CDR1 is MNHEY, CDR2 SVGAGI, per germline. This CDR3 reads CASNNRGLGTDTQYF. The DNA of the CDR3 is TGTGCCAGCAATAACAGGGGGCTGGGCACAGATACGCAGTATTTT.